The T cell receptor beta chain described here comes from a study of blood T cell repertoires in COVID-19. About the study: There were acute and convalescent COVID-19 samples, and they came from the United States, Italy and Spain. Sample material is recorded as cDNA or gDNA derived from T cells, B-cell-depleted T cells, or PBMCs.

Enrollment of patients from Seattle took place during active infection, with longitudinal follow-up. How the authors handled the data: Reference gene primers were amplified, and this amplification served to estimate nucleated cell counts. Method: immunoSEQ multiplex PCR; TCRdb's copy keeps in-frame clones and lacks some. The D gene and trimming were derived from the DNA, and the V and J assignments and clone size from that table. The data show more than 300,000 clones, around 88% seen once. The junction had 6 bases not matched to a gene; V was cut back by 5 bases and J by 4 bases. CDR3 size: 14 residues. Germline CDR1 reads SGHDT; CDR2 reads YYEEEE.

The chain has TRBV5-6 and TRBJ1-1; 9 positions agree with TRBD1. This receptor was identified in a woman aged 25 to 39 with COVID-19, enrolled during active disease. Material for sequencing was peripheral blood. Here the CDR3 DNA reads TGTGCCAGCAGGGCTGACAGGGGGAGCACTGAAGCTTTCTTT. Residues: CASRADRGSTEAFF.